This is a list of T cell receptor beta chains from one sample in a study of T cell repertoires in cytomegalovirus infection. Using its own MiXCR run on the reads, TCRdb lists one record per CDR3 protein. The table includes around 300,000 distinct CDR3 sequences, roughly a fifth detected once. For these receptors, no antigen is known. Sequenced material: cultured PBMCs, taken from culture after CMV antigen stimulation. The receptor source for this set is a human donor in good health (CMV status not recorded). Some clones in this sample may be carry-over from other donors' samples. CDR3s include the opening cysteine and the closing phenylalanine or tryptophan. A D gene is named only where the DNA matches it firmly. Clone sizes are given selectively: once, few, many, or a class where the clone is expanded.

abundance	v_gene	d_gene	j_gene	CDR3nt	CDR3aa
few	TRBV27	-	TRBJ2-6	TGTGCCAGCAGTTTTGTCTCTGGGGCCAACGTCCTGACTTTC	CASSFVSGANVLTF
-	TRBV7-6	-	TRBJ2-1	TGTGCCAGCAGCTTTGGGCCAGCGGCTTACAATGAGCAAAGCCCGCAGTTCTTC	CASSFGPAAYNEQSPQFF
-	TRBV28	-	TRBJ2-3	TGTGCCAGCAGTTTTAACGGGAGACGGATGGAGAGAACTATAGCGACTAGCACAGATACGCAGTATTTT	CASSFNGRRMERTIATSTDTQYF
few	TRBV7-2	-	TRBJ2-5	TGTGCCAGCAGCCGGACAGGACTAGCAAAGACCCAGTACTTC	CASSRTGLAKTQYF
-	TRBV12-3/TRBV12-4	-	TRBJ1-2	TGTGCCAGCGGGCGCCCTATGACAGCTGGCTACACCTTC	CASGRPMTAGYTF
-	TRBV9	TRBD2	TRBJ2-2	TGTGCCAGCAGCGCATGGATCGGGGGGGGCCGCACCGGGGAGCCGTTTTTT	CASSAWIGGGRTGEPFF
-	TRBV20-1	-	TRBJ1-4	TGCAGTGCTAGAGGGGTCGACGGAGCAACTAATGAAAAACTGTTTTTT	CSARGVDGATNEKLFF
-	TRBV6-2/TRBV6-3	TRBD2	TRBJ2-5	TGTGCCAGCGACCGGCCGGGACTAGCGGAGGAGACCCAGTACTTC	CASDRPGLAEETQYF
many	TRBV7-2	-	TRBJ1-1	TGTGCCAGCAGCCCGCCGGGGAGGGCTGAAGCTTTCTTT	CASSPPGRAEAFF
many	TRBV6-2/TRBV6-3	-	TRBJ1-1	TGTGCCAGCGCCGTCCCGGGAACTGAAGCTTTCTTT	CASAVPGTEAFF